The TCR beta chain described here comes from a study of PD-1 blockade in classical Hodgkin lymphoma. Study context: Every 2 weeks, patients got 3 mg/kg intravenous nivolumab. General study points: Patients who initiated nivolumab within 1 year of ASCT were excluded.

Here immunoSEQ multiplex PCR was the method, and the copy in TCRdb shows in-frame clones only, minus some. In the table there are tens of thousands of clones, approximately 80% of which are singletons. Regarding time point: cycle 4 day 1 (C4D1), after 6 weeks of nivolumab. Relapses following autologous stem cell transplantation were seen in all patients, with brentuximab vedotin exposure varying. Comment on this clone: The antigen remains unidentified.

Trimming took 5 bases from V and 0 from J; bases not matched to a gene: 5. In germline, CDR1 is SGHNT, CDR2 YYREEE (reference sequence). The CDR3 sequence is 16 residues long. The source is a human donor with classical Hodgkin lymphoma. V and J are TRBV5-4 and TRBJ2-1, with 10 nucleotides matching TRBD2. Sequencing was performed on peripheral blood mononuclear cells (PBMCs), taken before the fourth cycle of nivolumab. The CDR3 spells CASRPASGSSYNEQFF. Here the CDR3 DNA reads TGTGCCAGCAGACCAGCTAGCGGGAGCTCCTACAATGAGCAGTTCTTC.